This T cell receptor beta chain was sequenced in a study of blood T cell repertoires in COVID-19. Trimming at V came to 4 bases and at J to 7 bases, leaving 8 bases not matched to a gene. The germline CDR1 and CDR2 sequences are LGHDT and YNNKEL (reference sequence). This CDR3 is built from 16 residues. This table comes from immunoSEQ multiplex PCR, and its TCRdb copy is limited to in-frame clones, with some not included. The sample consists of some 150,000 clones, approximately 90% of them appearing once. The rearrangement links TRBV3-1 (or the pseudogene TRBV3-2) to TRBJ2-2; 11 positions agree with TRBD1. The sequence came from a woman in her sixties with active COVID-19. Material for sequencing was peripheral blood. DNA for the CDR3: TGTGCCAGCAGCCGGACAGGGGGCCTCGGAAGCGGGGAGCTGTTTTTT. Amino acid sequence: CASSRTGGLGSGELFF.